The rows below give T cell receptor beta chains drawn from one sample of a study of shared clonotypes between healthy human individuals. Assay: immunoSEQ multiplex PCR; the TCRdb copy retains only in-frame clones and omits some. The sample consists of 1.5 million to 2.5 million clones, about 94% of them appearing once. Sample: naive CD8+ T cells sorted from blood. All receptors come from a man younger than 35 in good health. Each CDR3 is given with its conserved first and last residue. Each record gives: clone size, V gene, CDR3 length, J gene, D gene, CDR3 DNA, CDR3 protein. D genes are given only for firm matches. Only some rows state a clone size, as once, few, many or a class for expanded clones.

size: once; V: TRBV27; length: 14; J: TRBJ1-1; D: -; DNA: TGTGCCAGCAGCCCATTTGGGGGGGACACTGAAGCTTTCTTT; CDR3: CASSPFGGDTEAFF
size: -; V: TRBV9; length: 15; J: TRBJ2-1; D: TRBD2; DNA: TGTGCCAGCAGCGTCGAAGCGGGAGAGCCGAATGAGCAGTTCTTC; CDR3: CASSVEAGEPNEQFF
size: -; V: TRBV13; length: 14; J: TRBJ2-7; D: -; DNA: TGTGCCAGCAGCTTACAGGGGTCTTCCTACGAGCAGTACTTC; CDR3: CASSLQGSSYEQYF
size: -; V: TRBV6-1; length: 15; J: TRBJ2-7; D: TRBD2; DNA: TGTGCCAGCACCTGGGGACTAGCGAGTCCCTACGAGCAGTACTTC; CDR3: CASTWGLASPYEQYF
size: -; V: TRBV9; length: 13; J: TRBJ1-2; D: -; DNA: TGTGCCAGCAGCCCCTCAGGGAACTATGGCTACACCTTC; CDR3: CASSPSGNYGYTF
size: -; V: TRBV5-1; length: 17; J: TRBJ1-4; D: TRBD1; DNA: TGCGCCAGCAGCTGGGAAGGGGGCGGGCTGGCTAATGAAAAACTGTTTTTT; CDR3: CASSWEGGGLANEKLFF
size: -; V: TRBV28; length: 14; J: TRBJ2-7; D: -; DNA: TGTGCCAGCAGTTTCTACAGGGCCCCCTACGAGCAGTACTTC; CDR3: CASSFYRAPYEQYF
size: once; V: TRBV11-2; length: 14; J: TRBJ2-7; D: -; DNA: TGTGCCAGCAGCTTAGGTGCAGGGCCCTACGAGCAGTACTTC; CDR3: CASSLGAGPYEQYF
size: -; V: TRBV9; length: 15; J: TRBJ1-3; D: -; DNA: TGTGCCAGCAGCGTAGATAGGAACTACGGAAACACCATATATTTT; CDR3: CASSVDRNYGNTIYF
size: -; V: TRBV28; length: 14; J: TRBJ2-1; D: TRBD1; DNA: TGTGCCAGCAGTTTACGATCGGGGACAGGGGTCTTGTTCTTC; CDR3: CASSLRSGTGVLFF
size: -; V: TRBV4-3; length: 15; J: TRBJ2-7; D: -; DNA: TGCGCCAGCAGCCAAGTAGCGACATACTCCTACGAGCAGTACTTC; CDR3: CASSQVATYSYEQYF
size: -; V: TRBV7-2; length: 17; J: TRBJ2-2; D: -; DNA: TGTGCCAGCACCCCGGCACCGAGCCTCATTCGGGACGGGGAGCTGTTTTTT; CDR3: CASTPAPSLIRDGELFF
size: -; V: TRBV11-2; length: 14; J: TRBJ1-1; D: TRBD1; DNA: TGTGCCAGCAGCATATTAACAGGGGGAACTGAAGCTTTCTTT; CDR3: CASSILTGGTEAFF
size: -; V: TRBV10-2; length: 20; J: TRBJ2-5; D: -; DNA: TGCGCCAGCCGGGACCGCGATCCGACATGGGAAATTACTTCTCAGGAGACCCAGTACTTC; CDR3: CASRDRDPTWEITSQETQYF
size: -; V: TRBV29-1; length: 13; J: TRBJ2-7; D: -; DNA: TGCAGCGTTCGGGGGAGCCTACGGAGCGAGCAGTACTTC; CDR3: CSVRGSLRSEQYF
size: -; V: TRBV6-5; length: 12; J: TRBJ1-4; D: -; DNA: TGTGCCAGCAGTTCCACTAATGAAAAACTGTTTTTT; CDR3: CASSSTNEKLFF
size: -; V: TRBV18; length: 16; J: TRBJ1-2; D: -; DNA: TGTGCCAGCTCACCAGACGTGGAAGGCCTCGCCTATGGCTACACCTTC; CDR3: CASSPDVEGLAYGYTF
size: once; V: TRBV9; length: 13; J: TRBJ2-3; D: -; DNA: TGTGCCAGCAGCCCCGAGGGACTTCCCCGCCTGTATTTT; CDR3: CASSPEGLPRLYF
size: -; V: TRBV27; length: 14; J: TRBJ2-2; D: TRBD2; DNA: TGTGCCAGCAAAACGGGACTAGAGACCGGGGAGCTGTTTTTT; CDR3: CASKTGLETGELFF
size: -; V: TRBV6-1; length: 11; J: TRBJ1-2; D: -; DNA: TGTGCCAGCAGTGAACTCGAGGGCTACACCTTC; CDR3: CASSELEGYTF
size: -; V: TRBV4-1; length: 17; J: TRBJ2-7; D: TRBD2; DNA: TGCGCCAGCAGCTATCGGACTAGCGGGAGCAGAACCTACGAGCAGTACTTC; CDR3: CASSYRTSGSRTYEQYF
size: -; V: TRBV6-1; length: 14; J: TRBJ2-5; D: TRBD1; DNA: TGTGCCAGCAGTGGGACAGGGAAAATGGAGACCCAGTACTTC; CDR3: CASSGTGKMETQYF
size: once; V: TRBV28; length: 15; J: TRBJ2-2; D: -; DNA: TGTGCCAGCAGTTTATACAGGGTGCCCACCGGGGAGCTGTTTTTT; CDR3: CASSLYRVPTGELFF
size: -; V: TRBV11-2; length: 13; J: TRBJ2-7; D: -; DNA: TGTGCCAGCAGCTACGGGACCTCCTACGAGCAGTACTTC; CDR3: CASSYGTSYEQYF
size: -; V: TRBV6-4; length: 14; J: TRBJ2-1; D: TRBD2; DNA: TGTGCCAGCAATATCCCGGGACTAGCTTGTGAGCAGTTCTTC; CDR3: CASNIPGLACEQFF
size: -; V: TRBV6-5; length: 15; J: TRBJ2-7; D: -; DNA: TGTGCCAGCAGTTACTCGGAGGGAAAGGCCTACGAGCAGTACTTC; CDR3: CASSYSEGKAYEQYF
size: -; V: TRBV7-9; length: 14; J: TRBJ2-7; D: TRBD2; DNA: TGTGCCAGCAGCTTCCGGGACTACCCCTACGAGCAGTACTTC; CDR3: CASSFRDYPYEQYF
size: -; V: TRBV18; length: 16; J: TRBJ2-7; D: -; DNA: TGTGCCAGCTCACCCCCCCCGGGCCAAGCCCTGTACGAGCAGTACTTC; CDR3: CASSPPPGQALYEQYF
size: -; V: TRBV6-5; length: 14; J: TRBJ1-2; D: -; DNA: TGTGCCAGCAGCCAAACAGGCTTTGACTATGGCTACACCTTC; CDR3: CASSQTGFDYGYTF
size: -; V: TRBV11-2; length: 17; J: TRBJ2-3; D: TRBD2; DNA: TGTGCCAGCAGCCAAGGAACTAGCGGGGGGGCGACAGATACGCAGTATTTT; CDR3: CASSQGTSGGATDTQYF
size: -; V: TRBV30; length: 15; J: TRBJ2-3; D: TRBD2; DNA: TGTGCCTGGATATCAAGCGGGGGGGCGGGAGATACGCAGTATTTT; CDR3: CAWISSGGAGDTQYF
size: few; V: TRBV5-4; length: 15; J: TRBJ1-2; D: -; DNA: TGTGCCAGCAGCTTGGAACGGGGATCGGACTATGGCTACACCTTC; CDR3: CASSLERGSDYGYTF
size: -; V: TRBV5-4; length: 16; J: TRBJ2-1; D: TRBD2; DNA: TGTGCCAGCAGCCTAGTAGAGACTAGCGGGGGTAGTGAGCAGTTCTTC; CDR3: CASSLVETSGGSEQFF
size: few; V: TRBV19; length: 14; J: TRBJ2-7; D: TRBD2; DNA: TGTGCCAGTAGTCCCGGGACTAGCGGTTACGAGCAGTACTTC; CDR3: CASSPGTSGYEQYF
size: -; V: TRBV27; length: 15; J: TRBJ2-7; D: TRBD1; DNA: TGTGCCAGCAGTCCAACCGGGACAGGGACCTACGAGCAGTACTTC; CDR3: CASSPTGTGTYEQYF
size: -; V: TRBV5-8; length: 17; J: TRBJ2-2; D: -; DNA: TGTGCCAGCAGCTTGTTTTATTGGGCTACGAACACCGGGGAGCTGTTTTTT; CDR3: CASSLFYWATNTGELFF
size: -; V: TRBV9; length: 16; J: TRBJ2-3; D: TRBD1; DNA: TGTGCCAGCAGCGTAAACTCTAGAGGGGGCGCAGATACGCAGTATTTT; CDR3: CASSVNSRGGADTQYF
size: -; V: TRBV19; length: 17; J: TRBJ2-5; D: TRBD2; DNA: TGTGCCAGTAGTATGGGACTAGCGGGTTCGTACCAAGAGACCCAGTACTTC; CDR3: CASSMGLAGSYQETQYF
size: once; V: TRBV27; length: 13; J: TRBJ1-2; D: -; DNA: TGTGCCAGCAGTCCCCAGAATAACTATGGCTACACCTTC; CDR3: CASSPQNNYGYTF
size: -; V: TRBV7-9; length: 15; J: TRBJ2-7; D: TRBD1; DNA: TGTGCCAGCACATTAACGGGGACAGGAAGTTACGAGCAGTACTTC; CDR3: CASTLTGTGSYEQYF
size: -; V: TRBV7-9; length: 12; J: TRBJ1-4; D: TRBD1; DNA: TGTGCCAGCAGTTTAGGGGGCTTGAAACTGTTTTTT; CDR3: CASSLGGLKLFF
size: -; V: TRBV11-3; length: 16; J: TRBJ2-2; D: TRBD2; DNA: TGTGCCAGCAGACCTCTAGCGGGAGTAAGCACCGGGGAGCTGTTTTTT; CDR3: CASRPLAGVSTGELFF
size: -; V: TRBV4-1; length: 14; J: TRBJ1-2; D: TRBD1; DNA: TGCGCCAGCAGCCAAGTACAGGGGAATGAGGGCTACACCTTC; CDR3: CASSQVQGNEGYTF
size: -; V: TRBV12-2; length: 18; J: TRBJ2-7; D: -; DNA: TGTGCAAGTCGCTTAGCGCCCAAACCCCCGGGGTTCTCCTACGAGCAGTACTTC; CDR3: CASRLAPKPPGFSYEQYF
size: -; V: TRBV29-1; length: 14; J: TRBJ2-7; D: TRBD1; DNA: TGCAGCGTTGTCTGGACAGGGGGCGGCTACGAGCAGTACTTC; CDR3: CSVVWTGGGYEQYF
size: -; V: TRBV5-1; length: 13; J: TRBJ2-1; D: -; DNA: TGCGCCAGCAGCCCGGACTGGGTCAATGAGCAGTTCTTC; CDR3: CASSPDWVNEQFF
size: -; V: TRBV2; length: 15; J: TRBJ1-5; D: -; DNA: TGTGCCAGCAGTGTAAGGGGTTATAGCAATCAGCCCCAGCATTTT; CDR3: CASSVRGYSNQPQHF
size: -; V: TRBV2; length: 15; J: TRBJ2-7; D: -; DNA: TGTGCCAGCAGTGAAGCGAGTGGGGTTACCTACGAGCAGTACTTC; CDR3: CASSEASGVTYEQYF
size: -; V: TRBV9; length: 14; J: TRBJ2-2; D: -; DNA: TGTGCCAGCAGCGTAGGGACAACCACCGGGGAGCTGTTTTTT; CDR3: CASSVGTTTGELFF
size: -; V: TRBV10-3; length: 14; J: TRBJ2-7; D: TRBD2; DNA: TGTGCCATCAGTTTAGCGGGGATTTCCTACGAGCAGTACTTC; CDR3: CAISLAGISYEQYF